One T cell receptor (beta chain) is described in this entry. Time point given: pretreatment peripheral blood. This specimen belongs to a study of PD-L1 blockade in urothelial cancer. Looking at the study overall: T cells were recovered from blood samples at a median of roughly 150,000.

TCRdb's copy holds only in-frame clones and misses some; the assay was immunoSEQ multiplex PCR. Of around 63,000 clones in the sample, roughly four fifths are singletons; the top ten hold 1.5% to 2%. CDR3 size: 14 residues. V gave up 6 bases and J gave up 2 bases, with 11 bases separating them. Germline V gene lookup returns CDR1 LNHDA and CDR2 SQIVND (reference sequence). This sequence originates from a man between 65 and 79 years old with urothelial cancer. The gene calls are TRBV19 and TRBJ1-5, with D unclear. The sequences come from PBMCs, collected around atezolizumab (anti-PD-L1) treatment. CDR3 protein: CASSPGGGNQPQHF. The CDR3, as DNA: TGTGCCAGTAGCCCGGGAGGCGGCAATCAGCCCCAGCATTTT.